This record concerns one T cell receptor beta chain sequence. Deletions cut 3 bases from V and 9 bases from J, with 15 bases between. From germline, CDR1 is PRHDT and CDR2 FYEKMQ (reference sequence). This CDR3 region has 15 residues. This sample was included in a study of T cell responses to AZD1222 COVID-19 vaccine. Repertoires were generated with immunoSEQ multiplex PCR, while TCRdb's copy carries only in-frame clones and drops some. The profile shows about 130,000 clones, roughly 85% of them singletons. Analysis merged second doses at about 4 or about 12 weeks. The chain couples TRBV13 to TRBJ1-6, with no clear D. This specimen was peripheral blood, taken 28 days after the second AZD1222 dose. The TCR comes from an adult who received the AZD1222 COVID-19 vaccine. In DNA, the CDR3 is TGTGCCAGCAGCTTCGGGCCCCTGGATGGTTCACCCCTCCACTTT. This codes for CASSFGPLDGSPLHF.